This TCR beta chain was sequenced during a study of STAT5B mutations in CD4+ large granular lymphocyte leukemia. Turning to the study itself: Among healthy donors, a particular HLA allele went with more CDR3 'QG' motifs.

The CDR3 is 13 residues long. CDR1 and CDR2 (germline): SQVTM, ANQGSEA. J was trimmed by 0 bases and V by 7 bases; bases with no gene match: 4. Sequencing was performed with immunoSEQ multiplex PCR; in TCRdb, only in-frame clones are kept and a portion is missing. Here the sample spans under 35,000 clones, roughly 74% being singletons. The sample was CD4+ T cells from blood buffy coats. The chain employs TRBV29-1 and TRBJ1-1, with 8 bases identical to TRBD1. The origin of this receptor is a human donor in good health. The CDR3 sequence: CSGTGRMNTEAFF. DNA for the CDR3: TGCAGCGGGACAGGGAGGATGAACACTGAAGCTTTCTTT. The complete variable domain, with remaining parts taken from reference TRBV29-1 and TRBJ1-1, reads SAVISQKPSRDICQRGTSLTIQCQVDSQVTMMFWYRQQPGQSLTLIATANQGSEATYESGFVIDKFPISRPNLTFSTLTVSNMSPEDSSIYLCSGTGRMNTEAFFGQGTRLTVV.